Listed here is a single TCR beta chain. The target antigen is unknown. Two oligonucleotides, mixed equimolar, formed the beta constant-region primer covering TRBC1 and TRBC2. The ligated cDNA underwent four PCR rounds using SP2 and nested alpha and beta constant-region primers. An oligonucleotide with the SP2 primer and a 12-nucleotide UMI was ligated to the cDNA 3' end. TCRdb reprocessed the UMI-ligation and nested PCR reads via MiXCR and lists one record per CDR3 protein. This sample has over 20,000 distinct CDR3 sequences, with over 7% found just once. The CDR3 loop spans 13 amino acids. Germline values: CDR1 MDHEN, CDR2 SYDVKM. Trimming left V 3 bases short and J 4 bases short, with 9 bases between. Cells stained for CD3, CD4, CD8, CD45RA, CD27 and viability were sorted into four CD45RA/CD27 subsets. The sample originates from a study of naive and memory T cell subsets. Overall study results and limits: Between naive and memory subsets, TCR abundance power law exponents differed.

This chain connects TRBV28 to TRBJ1-1, with D tentatively TRBD1 (5 bases). The sequencing sample was made of central memory CD8+ T cells from blood. The receptor's source is a human donor in good health. The CDR3 loop is CASSLGVRTEAFF. The DNA for the CDR3 is TGTGCCAGCAGTTTGGGGGTTCGCACTGAAGCTTTCTTT.